This record concerns one TCR beta chain sequence. By its share of the sample, this clonotype is medium-sized (0.01 to 0.1%). Its recognized antigen is unknown. No much larger clone is present one base from it, and per-base qualities are unavailable. The sample originates from a study. Sequencing was carried out with an Illumina MiSeq. TCRdb cleaned the public reads at Q25 with fastp, built clones with MiXCR and kept in-frame beta chains. Records with the same CDR3 protein are collapsed into one entry carrying the most frequent genes and DNA. The sample yields about 5,800 distinct CDR3 sequences; approximately 10% were counted once. About 4.9% of the sample is held by the ten biggest clonotypes. Sequenced: CD4+ T cells from synovial fluid. The clonotype comes from a human donor with rheumatoid arthritis.

The CDR3 amino acid sequence is: CASSLSTSTDTQYF. The bases are TGCGCCAGCAGCTTATCCACAAGCACAGATACGCAGTATTTT. The sequence links TRBV5-1 to TRBJ2-3, with the D gene uncertain. Via the germline V gene, CDR1 is SGHRS and CDR2 YFSETQ. A distance of 7 bases separates the germline ends of V and J, which lose 2 bases and 0 bases respectively. Including cysteine and phenylalanine, the CDR3 has 14 amino acids. Of the read, only the CDR3 DNA is kept; its 42 bases are in frame from base 1.